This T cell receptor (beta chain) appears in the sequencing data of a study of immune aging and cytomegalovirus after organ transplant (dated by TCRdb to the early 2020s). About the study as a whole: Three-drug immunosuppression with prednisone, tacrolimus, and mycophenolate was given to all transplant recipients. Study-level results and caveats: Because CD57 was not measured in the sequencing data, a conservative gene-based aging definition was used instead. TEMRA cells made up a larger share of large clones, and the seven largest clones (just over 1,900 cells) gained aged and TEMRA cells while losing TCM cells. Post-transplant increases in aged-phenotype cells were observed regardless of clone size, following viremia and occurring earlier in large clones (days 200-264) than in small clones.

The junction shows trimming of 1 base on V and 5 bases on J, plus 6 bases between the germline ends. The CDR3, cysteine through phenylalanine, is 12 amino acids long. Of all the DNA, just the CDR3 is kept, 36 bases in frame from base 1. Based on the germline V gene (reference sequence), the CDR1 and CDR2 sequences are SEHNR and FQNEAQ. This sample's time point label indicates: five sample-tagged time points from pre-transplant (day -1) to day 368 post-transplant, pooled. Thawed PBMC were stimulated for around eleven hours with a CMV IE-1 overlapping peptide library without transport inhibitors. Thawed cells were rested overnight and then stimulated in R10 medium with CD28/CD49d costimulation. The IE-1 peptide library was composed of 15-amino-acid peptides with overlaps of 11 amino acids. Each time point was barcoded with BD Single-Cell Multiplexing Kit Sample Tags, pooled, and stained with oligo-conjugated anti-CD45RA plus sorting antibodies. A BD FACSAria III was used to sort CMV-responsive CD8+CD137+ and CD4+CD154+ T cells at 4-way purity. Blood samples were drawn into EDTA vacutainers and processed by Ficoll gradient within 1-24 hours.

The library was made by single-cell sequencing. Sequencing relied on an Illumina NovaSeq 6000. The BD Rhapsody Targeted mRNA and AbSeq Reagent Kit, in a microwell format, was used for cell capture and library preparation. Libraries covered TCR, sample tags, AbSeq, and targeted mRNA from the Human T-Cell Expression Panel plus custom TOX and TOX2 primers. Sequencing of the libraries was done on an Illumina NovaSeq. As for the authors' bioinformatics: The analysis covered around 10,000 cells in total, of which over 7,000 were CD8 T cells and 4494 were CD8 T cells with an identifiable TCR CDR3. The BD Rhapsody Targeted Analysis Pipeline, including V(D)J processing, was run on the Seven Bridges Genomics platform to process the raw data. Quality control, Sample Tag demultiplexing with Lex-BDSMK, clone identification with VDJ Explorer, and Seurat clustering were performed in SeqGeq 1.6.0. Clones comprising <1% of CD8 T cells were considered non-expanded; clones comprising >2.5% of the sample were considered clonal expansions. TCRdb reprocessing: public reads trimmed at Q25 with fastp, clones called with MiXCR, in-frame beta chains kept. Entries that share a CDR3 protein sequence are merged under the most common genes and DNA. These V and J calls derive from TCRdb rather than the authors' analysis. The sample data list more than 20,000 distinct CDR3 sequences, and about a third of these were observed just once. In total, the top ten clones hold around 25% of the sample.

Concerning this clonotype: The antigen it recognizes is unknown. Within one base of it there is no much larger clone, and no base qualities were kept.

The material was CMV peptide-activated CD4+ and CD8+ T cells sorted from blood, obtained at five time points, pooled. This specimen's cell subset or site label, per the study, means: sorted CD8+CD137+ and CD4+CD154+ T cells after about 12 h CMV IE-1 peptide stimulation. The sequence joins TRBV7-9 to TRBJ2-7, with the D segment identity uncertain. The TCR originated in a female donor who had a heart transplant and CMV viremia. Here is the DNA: TGTGCCAGCAGCTTAGAGGATAACGAGCAGTACTTC. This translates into CASSLEDNEQYF.